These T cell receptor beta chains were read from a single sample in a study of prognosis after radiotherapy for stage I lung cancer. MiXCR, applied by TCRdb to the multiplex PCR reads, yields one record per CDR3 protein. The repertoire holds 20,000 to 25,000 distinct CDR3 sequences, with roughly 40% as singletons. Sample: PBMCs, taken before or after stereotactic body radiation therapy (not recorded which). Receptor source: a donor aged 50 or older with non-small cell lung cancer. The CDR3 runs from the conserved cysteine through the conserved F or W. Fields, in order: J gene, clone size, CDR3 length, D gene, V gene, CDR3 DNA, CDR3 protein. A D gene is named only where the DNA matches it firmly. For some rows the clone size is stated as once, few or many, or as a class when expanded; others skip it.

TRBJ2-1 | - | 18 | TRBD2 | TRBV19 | TGTGCCAGTAGACCCCCTCTACTAGCTAGCGGGTCCTACAATGAGCAGTTCTTC | CASRPPLLASGSYNEQFF
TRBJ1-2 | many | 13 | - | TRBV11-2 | TGTGCCAGCAGCCCCCCGACAGGTTCAGGCTACACCTTC | CASSPPTGSGYTF
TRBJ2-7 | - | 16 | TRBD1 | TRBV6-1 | TGTGCCAGCAGTGAAGAAGGACAGGGGGGCCGCTACGAGCAGTACTTC | CASSEEGQGGRYEQYF
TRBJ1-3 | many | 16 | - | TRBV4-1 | TGCGCCAGCAGCGAAGGGTTTTCGAGCTCTGGAAACACCATATATTTT | CASSEGFSSSGNTIYF
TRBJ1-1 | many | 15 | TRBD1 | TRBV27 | TGTGCCAGCAGTTCACAGGGGGCTGGATGGACTGAAGCTTTCTTT | CASSSQGAGWTEAFF
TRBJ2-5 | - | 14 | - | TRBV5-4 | TGTGCCAGCAGCTTCAGGGGTGGGCGGGAGACCCAGTACTTC | CASSFRGGRETQYF
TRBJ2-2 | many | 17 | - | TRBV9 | TGTGCCAGCAGCGTAGACTTTGGGGGGCCGGGCACCGGGGAGCTGTTTTTT | CASSVDFGGPGTGELFF
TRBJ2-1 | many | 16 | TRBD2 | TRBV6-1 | TGTGCCAGCAGTCCGGGACTAGCGGTATCCTACAATGAGCAGTTCTTC | CASSPGLAVSYNEQFF
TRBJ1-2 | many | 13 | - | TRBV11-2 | TGTGCCAGCAGCTTAGTTAGGGAACGTGGCTACACCTTC | CASSLVRERGYTF
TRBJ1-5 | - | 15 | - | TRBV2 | TGTGCCAGCAGGAAACGCAGCAGTAGCAATCAACCCCAGCATTTT | CASRKRSSSNQPQHF
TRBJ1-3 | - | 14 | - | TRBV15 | TGTGCCACCAGCAGAGATCGTTCTGGAAACACCATATATTTT | CATSRDRSGNTIYF
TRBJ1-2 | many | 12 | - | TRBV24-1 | TGTGCCACCAGTGAATCGACAGACGGCTACACCTTC | CATSESTDGYTF
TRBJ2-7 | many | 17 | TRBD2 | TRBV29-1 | TGCAGCGTTGAAGTTCCGGGGGCTAGCGGGTGGCTAGACGAGCAGTACTTC | CSVEVPGASGWLDEQYF
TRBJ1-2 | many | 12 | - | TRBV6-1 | TGTGCCAGCAGTGAAAGCGGGTATGGCTACACCTTC | CASSESGYGYTF
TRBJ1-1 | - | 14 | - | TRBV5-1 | TGCGCCAGCAGCACGGGACGTCTGAACACTGAAGCTTTCTTT | CASSTGRLNTEAFF
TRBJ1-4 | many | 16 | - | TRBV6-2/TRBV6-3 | TGTGCCAGCAGTTACCACGGGGGGGGGGCGGCTGAAAAACTGTTTTTT | CASSYHGGGAAEKLFF
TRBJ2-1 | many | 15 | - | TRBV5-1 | TGCGCCAGCAGCTTGCAGGTGAGCTCCTACAATGAGCAGTTCTTC | CASSLQVSSYNEQFF
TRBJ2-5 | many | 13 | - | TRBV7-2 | TGTGCCAGCAGTCCCGGGACTCGTGAGACCCAGTACTTC | CASSPGTRETQYF
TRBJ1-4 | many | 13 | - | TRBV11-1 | TGTGCCAGCAGCTTAATCCTGAATGAAAAACTGTTTTTT | CASSLILNEKLFF
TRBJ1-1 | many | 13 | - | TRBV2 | TGTGCCAGCAGCTCACCGCCGGACAGAGAAGCTTTCTTT | CASSSPPDREAFF
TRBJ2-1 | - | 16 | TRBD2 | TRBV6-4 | TGTGCCAGTAGGGCGCGGGGGGCGAGCTCCTACAATAAGCAGTTCTTC | CASRARGASSYNKQFF
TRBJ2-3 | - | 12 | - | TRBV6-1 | TGTGCCAGCACCATTACGAGGGAAACGTGGTATTTT | CASTITRETWYF
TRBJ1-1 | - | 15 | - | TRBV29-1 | TGCAGCGTTCACGGGGGCCAGAACCTGAACACTGAAGCTTTCTTT | CSVHGGQNLNTEAFF
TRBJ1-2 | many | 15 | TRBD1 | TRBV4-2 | TGTGCCAGCAGCCAAGATGGGACAGGGGTTTATGGCTACACCTTC | CASSQDGTGVYGYTF
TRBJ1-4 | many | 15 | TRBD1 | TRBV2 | TGTGCCACGGCCGGGACAGGGGGAAATAATGAAAAACTGTTTTTT | CATAGTGGNNEKLFF
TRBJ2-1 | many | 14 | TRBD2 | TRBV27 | TGTGCCAGCAGCGGGACTAGCAGGGGCAATGAGCAGTTCTTC | CASSGTSRGNEQFF
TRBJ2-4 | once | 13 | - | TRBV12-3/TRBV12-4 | TGTGCCAGCAGACCCGGGACGGTAAACATTCAGTACTTC | CASRPGTVNIQYF
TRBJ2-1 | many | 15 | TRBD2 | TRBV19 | TGTGCCAGTAGCATACTAGCGGACTCCTACAATGAGCAGTTCTTC | CASSILADSYNEQFF
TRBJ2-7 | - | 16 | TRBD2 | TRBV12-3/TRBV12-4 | TGTGCCAGCAGTTTGGGTAGCGGGATCAGCGTTGGAGAGCAGTACTTC | CASSLGSGISVGEQYF
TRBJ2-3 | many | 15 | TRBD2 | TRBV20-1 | TGCAGTGCTGCCAAACTAGCGGGAGGGGCAGATACGCAGTATTTT | CSAAKLAGGADTQYF
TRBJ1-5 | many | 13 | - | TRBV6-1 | TGTGCCAGCAGACGGGACGGCAATCAGCCCCAGCATTTT | CASRRDGNQPQHF
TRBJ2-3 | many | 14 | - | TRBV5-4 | TGTGCCAGCAGCTCCCCAGGTGGGGCAGATACGCAGTATTTT | CASSSPGGADTQYF
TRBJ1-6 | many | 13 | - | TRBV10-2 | TGCGCCAGCAGTGAACAGGGAAATTCACCCCTCCACTTT | CASSEQGNSPLHF
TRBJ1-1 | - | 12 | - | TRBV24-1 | TGTGCCACCAGTGACCCCACCCGCGGAGCTTTCTTT | CATSDPTRGAFF
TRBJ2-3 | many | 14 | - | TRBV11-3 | TGTGCCAGCAGCCAAGCTGGGGCTCCAGATACGCAGTATTTT | CASSQAGAPDTQYF
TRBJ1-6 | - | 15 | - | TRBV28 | TGTGCCAGCAGTCAAGAGGTTGCCTATAATTCACCCCTCCACTTT | CASSQEVAYNSPLHF